This T cell receptor (beta chain) comes out of a study of cytomegalovirus exposure and HLA in healthy donors. Study context: The Caucasian-associated ancestry cluster held 80% to 90% of some 420 genotyped donors.

This CDR3 comprises 11 residues. Germline V CDR1 and CDR2: DFQATT, SNEGSKA (reference sequence). Primers: 60 Vbeta forward and 13 Jbeta reverse. Method: immunoSEQ multiplex PCR; TCRdb's copy keeps in-frame clones and lacks some. Its table lists 55,000 to 85,000 clones. This receptor was taken from a female donor in good health and CMV-seropositive. Material for sequencing was PBMCs. The chain employs TRBV20-1 and TRBJ1-1; D call uncertain. The CDR3 protein is CKPKANTEAFF. In DNA, the CDR3 is TGCAAGCCAAAAGCAAACACTGAAGCTTTCTTT.